The 20 T cell receptor beta chains reported below all come from one sample, sequenced in a study of cytomegalovirus exposure and HLA in healthy donors. Measured with immunoSEQ multiplex PCR; TCRdb has only the in-frame clones, and not every one. In the table there are under 300,000 clones, nearly 90% of which are singletons. Sequencing was carried out using PBMCs. The receptor set was obtained from a young woman in good health and CMV-seronegative.

The chain recombines TRBV10-3 with TRBJ1-2; maybe TRBD1 (5 bases). CDR1 and CDR2 from the germline V gene are ENHRY and SYGVKD. CDR3 length equals 15 residues. The V end was cut by 3 bases, the J end by 4 bases, with 15 bases between. The CDR3 sequence is CAISDNTDSSYGYTF. Written as DNA, the CDR3 is TGTGCCATCAGTGATAATACCGACAGCTCCTATGGCTACACCTTC.

J is TRBJ1-3 and V is TRBV4-1; D ambiguous. The ends were cut back, 1 base at V and 0 bases at J, with 10 bases in the middle. The CDR3 consists of 16 residues. Germline V CDR1 and CDR2: MGHRA, YSYEKL. The CDR3 here is CASSQGSISSGNTIYF. CDR3 bases: TGCGCCAGCAGCCAAGGGTCGATTAGCTCTGGAAACACCATATATTTT.

The gene calls are TRBV6-6 and TRBJ2-6, with D possibly TRBD2 on 5 matching bases. Germline-derived CDR1 and CDR2 are MNHNY and SVGAGI (reference sequence). V was shortened by 4 bases and J by 0 bases, with 7 bases between the two germline ends. This CDR3 contains 15 residues. CDR3 sequence: CASSSDFSGANVLTF. CDR3 coding DNA: TGTGCCAGCAGTTCGGACTTCTCTGGGGCCAACGTCCTGACTTTC.

The gene calls are TRBV7-3 and TRBJ1-6; 10 bases line up with TRBD1. Germline values: CDR1 SGHTA, CDR2 FQGTGA. This CDR3 has 14 amino acids. J was trimmed by 6 bases and V by 5 bases; bases with no gene match: 1. CDR3 amino acids: CASSRQGANSPLHF. The CDR3 bases are TGTGCCAGCAGCAGACAGGGGGCTAATTCACCCCTCCACTTT.

On this clone itself: Within the sample, other DNA sequences also encode this same CDR3. This chain uses TRBV5-1 with TRBJ1-1; 8 bases agree with TRBD1. The germline gives CDR1 SGHRS, CDR2 YFSETQ. This CDR3 has 14 residues. With 3 bases clipped from V and 4 bases from J, the junction kept 5 bases outside the gene matches. CDR3 amino acids: CASSSGQGGTEAFF. In DNA form, the CDR3 reads TGCGCCAGCAGCTCTGGACAGGGTGGCACTGAAGCTTTCTTT.

Worth noting for this clone: Other nucleotide sequences in the sample specify the same CDR3. This sequence joins TRBV7-8 and TRBJ2-3; 12 nucleotides agree with TRBD2. This CDR3 is 17 amino acids long. Losses at the gene ends were 5 bases for V and 0 bases for J; bases not matched to a gene: 6. Germline CDR1 reads SGHVS; CDR2 reads FQNEAQ. For the CDR3, the DNA is TGTGCCAGCAGCCTCAGGACTAGCGGGACTAGCACAGATACGCAGTATTTT. It specifies CASSLRTSGTSTDTQYF.

The chain links TRBV11-2 to TRBJ2-3, with D perhaps TRBD2 (6 bases). V lost 3 bases and J lost 2, with 9 bases in between. The germline gives CDR1 SGHAT, CDR2 FQNNGV. CDR3 size: 14 residues. The CDR3 coding sequence is TGTGCCAGCAGCTTTGGGACTGTCACAGATACGCAGTATTTT. Its translation is CASSFGTVTDTQYF. Based on the CDR3 plus reference TRBV11-2 and TRBJ2-3, the full variable domain is EAGVAQSPRYKIIEKRQSVAFWCNPISGHATLYWYQQILGQGPKLLIQFQNNGVVDDSQLPKDRFSAERLKGVDSTLKIQPAKLEDSAVYLCASSFGTVTDTQYFGPGTRLTVL.

The genes are TRBV7-6 and TRBJ2-7, with a possible D match to TRBD2 (6 bases). The CDR3 totals 14 residues. Germline lookup yields CDR1 SGHVS and CDR2 FNYEAQ. Trimming removed 3 bases at V and 3 bases at J, with 12 bases between. The CDR3 DNA reads as TGTGCCAGCAGCTTGGGGACGCGGGGCTACGAGCAGTACTTC. It is translated as CASSLGTRGYEQYF.

This clone has a single count. The chain recombines TRBV7-9 with TRBJ2-7, with 8 positions matching TRBD1. The germline V gene encodes CDR1 SEHNR and CDR2 FQNEAQ (reference sequence). J gave up 2 bases and V 0 bases, and 12 bases lay outside the gene matches. The CDR3 is 18 residues long. This CDR3 is CASSLASGPATGAYEQYV. CDR3 nucleotides: TGTGCCAGCAGCTTAGCCAGCGGGCCGGCGACAGGGGCCTACGAGCAGTACGTC.

The chain joins TRBV5-6 to TRBJ2-5; a weak D match, TRBD2 (6 bases). This CDR3 has 15 amino acids. Germline CDR1 and CDR2: SGHDT and YYEEEE. V shed 3 bases and J shed 1 base, with 13 bases lying between them. DNA for the CDR3: TGTGCCAGCAGCTCCCTGGGGGGATCCCAAGAGACCCAGTACTTC. This gives the protein CASSSLGGSQETQYF.

This clone came up once. V and J are TRBV7-8 and TRBJ1-5; perhaps TRBD1 as D (6 bases). The CDR3 has 16 amino acids. Germline V gene lookup returns CDR1 SGHVS and CDR2 FQNEAQ. Between the trimmed V and J ends, which lost 4 bases and 7 bases, there was a span of 20 bases. CDR3 region: CASSSLGGGSGQPQHF. The CDR3 DNA is TGTGCCAGCAGCTCCTTAGGGGGGGGATCAGGGCAGCCCCAGCATTTT. The full variable domain, completed using reference TRBV7-8 and TRBJ1-5, is GAGVSQSPRYKVAKRGQDVALRCDPISGHVSLFWYQQALGQGPEFLTYFQNEAQLDKSGLPSDRFFAERPEGSVSTLKIQRTQQEDSAVYLCASSSLGGGSGQPQHFGDGTRLSIL.

The chain couples TRBV11-3 to TRBJ2-1; tentatively, D is TRBD2 (5 bases). V lost 0 bases and J lost 9, with 6 bases in between. Germline CDR1 reads SGHNT; CDR2 reads YENEEA. This CDR3 has 12 residues. CDR3 sequence: CASSLELGEQFF. For the CDR3, the DNA is TGTGCCAGCAGCTTAGAACTAGGTGAGCAGTTCTTC.

The chain is built from TRBV9 and TRBJ2-3; the match to TRBD1 covers 9 bases. Germline V lookup: CDR1 SGDLS, CDR2 YYNGEE. V lost 4 bases and J lost 0; bases outside the gene matches: 6. The CDR3 contains 16 residues. The CDR3 bases are TGTGCCAGCAGCATCCCACAGGGGGCGAGCACAGATACGCAGTATTTT. It encodes CASSIPQGASTDTQYF.

This clone was detected only once. The DNA for the CDR3 is TGTGCCAGCAGCGATCCTAGCGGGGGGGAAGCAGATACGCAGTATTTT. It is translated as CASSDPSGGEADTQYF. The V call is TRBV9, the J call TRBJ2-3; TRBD2 matches at 12 bases. CDR3 size: 16 residues. Germline CDR1 reads SGDLS; CDR2 reads YYNGEE. The V and J ends lost 3 bases and 4 bases, in that order; junction bases with no gene match: 6.

The count of this clone is one. The chain combines TRBV7-8 with TRBJ1-1, with D possibly TRBD1 on 5 matching bases. V lost 1 base and J 5 bases, leaving 11 bases between the germline ends. This CDR3 spans 14 amino acids. Germline CDR1 reads SGHVS; CDR2 reads FQNEAQ. CDR3 coding DNA: TGTGCCAGCAGCTTAGGCCTCAGGGATACTGAAGCTTTCTTT. Encoded protein: CASSLGLRDTEAFF.

J is TRBJ2-1 and V is TRBV7-2; TRBD2 agrees at 11 bases. From germline, CDR1 is SGHTA and CDR2 FQGNSA. The J segment lost 7 bases and the V segment lost 1 base, leaving 12 bases of the junction unmatched. This CDR3 is 18 amino acids long. The CDR3 DNA follows: TGTGCCAGCAGCTTAGTCTTTCGGGCTAGCGGGGGGACAAATGAGCAGTTCTTC. It codes for CASSLVFRASGGTNEQFF.

This clone has a handful of counts. This chain connects TRBV25-1 to TRBJ1-6; 7 nucleotides agree with TRBD1. The CDR3 is 15 amino acids. V shed 4 bases, J shed 10 bases, and the junction held 10 bases outside the gene matches. CDR1 is MGHDK, CDR2 SYGVNS, per germline. The CDR3 bases are TGTGCCAGCAGTGTTGGAGGTCAGGGGGGATCACCCCTCCACTTT. Translation gives CASSVGGQGGSPLHF.

The chain links TRBV27 to TRBJ1-1; the D is unclear. The length of the CDR3 is 13 residues. The V and J ends lost 1 base and 3 bases respectively, with 6 bases between them. CDR1 and CDR2 (germline): MNHEY, SMNVEV (reference sequence). CDR3 DNA: TGTGCCAGCAGTTTATTACGGGACACTGAAGCTTTCTTT. Residues: CASSLLRDTEAFF.

The gene calls are TRBV10-3 and TRBJ2-1, with 8 positions matching TRBD2. The CDR3 consists of 15 residues. V trimming: 2 bases; J trimming: 7 bases; junction bases outside the gene matches: 7. CDR1 is ENHRY, CDR2 SYGVKD, per germline. The chain's CDR3 is CAISERRGDQNEQFF. The CDR3, as DNA: TGTGCCATCAGTGAGCGGCGGGGGGACCAAAATGAGCAGTTCTTC.

This chain links TRBV11-2 with TRBJ1-3; 9 bases are a match to TRBD1. Losses at the gene ends were 2 bases for V and 6 bases for J; bases not matched to a gene: 11. In germline, CDR1 is SGHAT, CDR2 FQNNGV. The CDR3 is made up of 17 amino acids. In DNA form, the CDR3 reads TGTGCCAGCAGCTTACCTCCGGGACAGGGTATCGAAAACACCATATATTTT. It codes for CASSLPPGQGIENTIYF.